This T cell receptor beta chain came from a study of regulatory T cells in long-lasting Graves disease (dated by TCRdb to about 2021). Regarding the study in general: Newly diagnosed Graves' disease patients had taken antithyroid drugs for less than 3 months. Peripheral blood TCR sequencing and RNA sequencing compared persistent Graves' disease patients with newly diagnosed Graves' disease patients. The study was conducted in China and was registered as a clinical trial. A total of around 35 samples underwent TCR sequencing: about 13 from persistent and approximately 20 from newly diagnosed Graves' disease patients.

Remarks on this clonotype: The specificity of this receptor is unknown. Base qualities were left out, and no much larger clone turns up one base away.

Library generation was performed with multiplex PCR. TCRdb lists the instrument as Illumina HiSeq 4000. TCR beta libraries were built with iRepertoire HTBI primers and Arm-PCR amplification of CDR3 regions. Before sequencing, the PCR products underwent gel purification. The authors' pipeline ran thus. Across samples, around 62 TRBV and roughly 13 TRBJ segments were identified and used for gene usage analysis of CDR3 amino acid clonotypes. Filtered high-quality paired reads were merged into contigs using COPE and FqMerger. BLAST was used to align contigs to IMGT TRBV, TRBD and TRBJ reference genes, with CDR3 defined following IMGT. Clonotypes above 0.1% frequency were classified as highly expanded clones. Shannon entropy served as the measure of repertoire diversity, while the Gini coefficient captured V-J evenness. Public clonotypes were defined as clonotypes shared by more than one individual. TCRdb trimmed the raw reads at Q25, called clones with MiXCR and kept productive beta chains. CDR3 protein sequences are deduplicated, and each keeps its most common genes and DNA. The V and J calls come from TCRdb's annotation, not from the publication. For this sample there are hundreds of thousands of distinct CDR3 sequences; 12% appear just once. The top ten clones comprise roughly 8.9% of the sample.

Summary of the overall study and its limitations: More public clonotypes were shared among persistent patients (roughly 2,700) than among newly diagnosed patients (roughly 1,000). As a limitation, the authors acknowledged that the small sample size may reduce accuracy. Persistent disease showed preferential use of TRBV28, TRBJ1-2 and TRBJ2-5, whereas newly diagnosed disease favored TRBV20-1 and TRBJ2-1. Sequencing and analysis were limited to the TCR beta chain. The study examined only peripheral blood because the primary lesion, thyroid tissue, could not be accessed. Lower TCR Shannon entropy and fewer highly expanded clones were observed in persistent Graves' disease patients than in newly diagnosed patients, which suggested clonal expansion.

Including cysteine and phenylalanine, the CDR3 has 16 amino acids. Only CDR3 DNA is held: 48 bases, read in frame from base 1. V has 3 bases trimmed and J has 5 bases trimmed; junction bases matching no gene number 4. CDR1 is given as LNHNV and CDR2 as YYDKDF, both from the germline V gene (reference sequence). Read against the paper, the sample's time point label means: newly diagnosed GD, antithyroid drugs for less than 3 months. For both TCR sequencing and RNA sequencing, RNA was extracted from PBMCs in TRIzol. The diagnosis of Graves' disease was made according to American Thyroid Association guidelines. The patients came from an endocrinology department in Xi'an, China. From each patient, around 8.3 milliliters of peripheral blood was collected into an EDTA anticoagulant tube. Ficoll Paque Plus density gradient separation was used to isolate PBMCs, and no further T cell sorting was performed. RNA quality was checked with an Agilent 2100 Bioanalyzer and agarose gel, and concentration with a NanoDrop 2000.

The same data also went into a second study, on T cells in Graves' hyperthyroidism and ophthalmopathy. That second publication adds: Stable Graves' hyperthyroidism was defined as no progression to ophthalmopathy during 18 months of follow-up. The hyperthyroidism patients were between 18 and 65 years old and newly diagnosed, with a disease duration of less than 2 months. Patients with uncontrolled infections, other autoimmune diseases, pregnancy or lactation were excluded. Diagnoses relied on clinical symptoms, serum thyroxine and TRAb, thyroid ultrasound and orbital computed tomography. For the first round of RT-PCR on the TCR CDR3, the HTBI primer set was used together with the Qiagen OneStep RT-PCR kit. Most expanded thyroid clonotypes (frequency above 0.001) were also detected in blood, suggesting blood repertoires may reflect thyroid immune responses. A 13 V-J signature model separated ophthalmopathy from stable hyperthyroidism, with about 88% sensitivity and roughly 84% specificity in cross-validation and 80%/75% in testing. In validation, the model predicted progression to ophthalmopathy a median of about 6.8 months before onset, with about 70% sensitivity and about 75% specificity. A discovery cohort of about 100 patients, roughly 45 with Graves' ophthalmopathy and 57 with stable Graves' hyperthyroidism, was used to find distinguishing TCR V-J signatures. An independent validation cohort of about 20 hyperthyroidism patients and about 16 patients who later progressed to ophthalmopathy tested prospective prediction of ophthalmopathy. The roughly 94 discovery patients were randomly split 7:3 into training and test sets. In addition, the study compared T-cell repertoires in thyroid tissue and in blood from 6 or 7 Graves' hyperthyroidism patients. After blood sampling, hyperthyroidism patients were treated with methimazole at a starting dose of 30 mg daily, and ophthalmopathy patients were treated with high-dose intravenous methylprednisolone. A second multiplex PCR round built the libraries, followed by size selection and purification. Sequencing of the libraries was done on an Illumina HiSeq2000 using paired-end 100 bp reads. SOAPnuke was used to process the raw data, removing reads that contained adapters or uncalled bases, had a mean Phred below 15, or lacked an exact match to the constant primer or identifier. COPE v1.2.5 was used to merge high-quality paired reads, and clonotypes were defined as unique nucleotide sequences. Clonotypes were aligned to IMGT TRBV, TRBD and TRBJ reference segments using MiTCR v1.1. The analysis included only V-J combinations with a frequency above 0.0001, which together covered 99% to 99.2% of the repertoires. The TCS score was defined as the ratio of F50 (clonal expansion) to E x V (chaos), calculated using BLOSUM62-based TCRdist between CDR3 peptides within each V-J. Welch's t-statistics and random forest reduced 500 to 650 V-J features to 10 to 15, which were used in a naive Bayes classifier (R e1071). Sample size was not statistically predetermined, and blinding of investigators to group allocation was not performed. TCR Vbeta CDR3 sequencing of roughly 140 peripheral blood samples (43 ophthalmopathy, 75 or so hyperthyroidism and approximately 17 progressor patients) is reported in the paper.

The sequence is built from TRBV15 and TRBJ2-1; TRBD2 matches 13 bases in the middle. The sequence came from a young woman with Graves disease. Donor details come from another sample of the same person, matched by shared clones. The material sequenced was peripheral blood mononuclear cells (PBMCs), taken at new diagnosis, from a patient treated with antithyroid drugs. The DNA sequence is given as TGTGCCACCAGCAGCAAACTAGCGGGAGGGAACAATGAGCAGTTCTTC. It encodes CATSSKLAGGNNEQFF. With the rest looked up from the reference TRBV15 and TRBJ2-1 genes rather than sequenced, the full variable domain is DAMVIQNPRYQVTQFGKPVTLSCSQTLNHNVMYWYQQKSSQAPKLLFHYYDKDFNNEADTPDNFQSRRPNTSFCFLDIRSPGLGDTAMYLCATSSKLAGGNNEQFFGPGTRLTVL.